These 9 T cell receptor beta chains were all obtained from the same sample, sequenced in a study of cytomegalovirus exposure and HLA in healthy donors. The PCR employed 60 Vbeta primers together with 13 Jbeta primers. TCRdb's table, derived via immunoSEQ multiplex PCR, lists solely in-frame clones and lacks some. The sample includes some 39,000 clones. What was sequenced was PBMCs. Every receptor here comes from a young man in good health and CMV-seronegative.

The rearrangement uses TRBV4-3 and TRBJ2-1, with 11 positions matching TRBD2. Germline CDR1 reads LGHNA; CDR2 reads YSLEER. Trimming cost V 1 base and J 9 bases; bases outside gene matches: 5. The CDR3 consists of 15 residues. CDR3 region: CASSQVSGGAAEQFF. DNA for the CDR3: TGCGCCAGCAGCCAAGTTAGCGGGGGGGCCGCTGAGCAGTTCTTC.

This chain joins TRBV7-9 and TRBJ2-3; TRBD1 matches at 9 bases. The junction had 4 bases not matched to a gene; V was cut back by 5 bases and J by 4 bases. Per germline, CDR1 SEHNR and CDR2 FQNEAQ (reference sequence). This CDR3 comprises 14 residues. CDR3 amino acids: CASSNRQGADTQYF. CDR3 in DNA: TGTGCCAGCAGCAACCGACAGGGGGCAGATACGCAGTATTTT.

V usage is TRBV29-1 and J usage is TRBJ2-7; D possibly corresponds to TRBD1 (5 bases). The CDR3 is 13 amino acids. The V gene's germline CDR1 is SQVTM and CDR2 ANQGSEA. The V end lost 6 bases, the J end lost 2 bases, and 14 bases lay between the germline ends. In nucleotides, the CDR3 is TGCAGCGTGTCCGCAGACAGCGCCTACGAGCAGTACTTC. Protein product: CSVSADSAYEQYF.

The CDR3 spells CASSLRDVATGELFF. The CDR3 DNA follows: TGTGCCAGCAGCTTGCGGGACGTAGCCACCGGGGAGCTGTTTTTT. V gene TRBV7-6 combines with J gene TRBJ2-2; D might be TRBD2 (6 bases). This CDR3 is 15 amino acids long. The V end lost 3 bases, the J end lost 4 bases, and 12 bases lay between the germline ends. Germline loops: CDR1 SGHVS, CDR2 FNYEAQ.

This rearrangement joins TRBV5-1 to TRBJ2-3; possibly TRBD1 for D (6 bases). The ends were cut back, 3 bases at V and 0 bases at J, with 11 bases in the middle. Looked up from germline, CDR1 is SGHRS and CDR2 is YFSETQ. This CDR3 spans 15 amino acids. CDR3 DNA: TGCGCCAGCAGCTCCAGGGGTACTAGCACAGATACGCAGTATTTT. It codes for CASSSRGTSTDTQYF.

The V call is TRBV4-2, the J call TRBJ1-4; D unresolved. V shed 3 bases and J shed 8 bases, with 7 bases lying between them. Germline V gene lookup returns CDR1 LGHNA and CDR2 YNFKEQ. This CDR3 region has 12 residues. The CDR3 region has the DNA TGTGCCAGCAGCCAGGGAGACGAAAAACTGTTTTTT. Its translation is CASSQGDEKLFF.

This sequence joins TRBV2 and TRBJ2-7; no reliable D call. The germline V gene has CDR1 SNHLY and CDR2 FYNNEI. CDR3 size: 10 residues. Trimming took 4 bases from V and 4 from J, leaving 2 bases between them. CDR3 sequence (DNA): TGTGCCAGCAGTGCGTACGAGCAGTACTTC. Translating it yields CASSAYEQYF.

This clone is medium-sized by frequency. The rearrangement joins TRBV10-3 to TRBJ1-4, with 9 bases identical to TRBD1. The CDR3 runs to 15 residues. Germline V gene sequence: CDR1 ENHRY, CDR2 SYGVKD. V dropped 2 bases and J dropped 2; count of bases not matched to a gene: 0. The CDR3 coding sequence is TGTGCCATCAGTGAGGGGACAGGGACTAATGAAAAACTGTTTTTT. It yields the protein CAISEGTGTNEKLFF.

The chain carries TRBV5-4 and TRBJ1-2, with 9 bases identical to TRBD1. This CDR3 is built from 15 residues. Per germline, CDR1 SGHNT and CDR2 YYREEE (reference sequence). V shed 3 bases and J 7 bases; nucleotides not matched to a gene: 10. The CDR3 protein is CASSWGTGIGSGYTF. The CDR3 nucleotides are TGTGCCAGCAGCTGGGGGACAGGGATAGGGAGTGGCTACACCTTC.